This note documents a single TCR beta chain sequence. Its antigen is unknown. The entry originates in a study of post-analysis software for immune sequencing data. Study-wide findings and caveats: Strong same-batch co-clustering of samples appeared with F measure clustering. In patients, about 5 TRBV segments were more frequent than in controls, with TRBV5-6, TRBV5-1 and TRBV20-1 among them. Controls' normalized Chao1 diversity significantly exceeded that of multiple sclerosis patients.

J lost 2 bases, V lost 5 bases, and 4 bases had no gene match. Per germline, CDR1 SEHNR and CDR2 FQNEAQ (reference sequence). The CDR3 contains 16 residues. Researchers reported that TCR beta cDNA libraries carried unique molecular identifiers. Input amounts of 1 to 10 million T cells were used. These gave approximately 500,000 cDNA molecules, so each molecule approximated one T cell. TCRdb re-analysed the PCR reads in MiXCR, keeping a single row per CDR3 protein. The data hold 740,000 or so distinct CDR3 sequences, with about 53% observed a single time. The sequencing sample was made of blood. This chain links TRBV7-9 with TRBJ2-7; 15 bases are a match to TRBD2. The clonotype was recovered from a girl under 18 with multiple sclerosis. The CDR3 is CASSPGTSGRTYEQYF. The DNA of the CDR3 is TGTGCCAGCAGCCCCGGGACTAGCGGGAGGACCTACGAGCAGTACTTC. The full variable domain, with the rest looked up from reference TRBV7-9 and TRBJ2-7, is DTGVSQNPRHKITKRGQNVTFRCDPISEHNRLYWYRQTLGQGPEFLTYFQNEAQLEKSRLLSDRFSAERPKGSFSTLEIQRTEQGDSAMYLCASSPGTSGRTYEQYFGPGTRLTVT.